These 13 T cell receptor beta chains came from one sample sequenced in a study of T-cell memory formation after mild COVID-19. TCRdb re-analysed the 5' RACE reads in MiXCR, keeping a single row per CDR3 protein. The repertoire has under 450,000 distinct CDR3 sequences, roughly 14% of them found once; the top ten carry 22%. Source material: PBMCs or a T cell subset sorted from them (not recorded which). Every receptor here comes from a young man who had mild COVID-19 (a few samples of this study predate the infection). Cell type and time point are not known.

The sample holds a few counts of this clonotype. This chain joins TRBV7-6 and TRBJ2-7; D is perhaps TRBD2 (6 bases). The CDR3 totals 14 residues. Trimming removed 5 bases at V and 4 bases at J, with 15 bases between. Germline V gene sequence: CDR1 SGHVS, CDR2 FNYEAQ. For the CDR3, the DNA is TGTGCCAGCAGCCCCGGGACTGTGGCGTACGAGCAGTACGTC. Its protein is CASSPGTVAYEQYV.

This clonotype has more than one count but fewer than ten. The chain links TRBV6-5 to TRBJ2-1; 15 bases line up with TRBD2. Germline CDR1 reads MNHEY; CDR2 reads SVGAGI. The V gene end was trimmed by 2 bases and the J gene end by 5 bases; junction bases not matched to a gene: 7. This CDR3 has 18 residues. The CDR3 protein is CASSYRTSGGAENNEQFF. The CDR3 DNA follows: TGTGCCAGCAGTTACAGGACTAGCGGGGGGGCCGAAAACAATGAGCAGTTCTTC.

The chain uses TRBV20-1 and TRBJ2-1; TRBD1 matches 7 bases. The CDR3 is made up of 14 amino acids. From germline, CDR1 is DFQATT and CDR2 SNEGSKA (reference sequence). Here the CDR3 reads CGPSTGPSYNEQFF. CDR3 nucleotide sequence: TGCGGACCGTCGACAGGGCCCTCCTACAATGAGCAGTTCTTC.

The rearrangement joins TRBV2 to TRBJ2-2; the match to TRBD1 covers 7 bases. Germline V gene data show CDR1 as SNHLY and CDR2 as FYNNEI. CDR3 length: 13 amino acids. V shed 8 bases, J shed 1 base, and the junction held 1 base outside the gene matches. As DNA, the CDR3 is TGTGCCAGCCGACAGGGGAACACCGGGGAGCTGTTTTTT. Protein product: CASRQGNTGELFF.

The genes are TRBV2 and TRBJ1-6, with D possibly matching TRBD1 (6 bases). V lost 8 bases and J 2 bases, leaving 13 bases between the germline ends. From germline, CDR1 is SNHLY and CDR2 FYNNEI. CDR3 length: 15 amino acids. The CDR3 region has the DNA TGTGCCAGCTCCCTGGGGGCGCCCTATAATTCACCCCTCCACTTT. Protein product: CASSLGAPYNSPLHF.

This chain connects TRBV28 to TRBJ2-7, with D hard to call. Germline lookup yields CDR1 MDHEN and CDR2 SYDVKM. This CDR3 is built from 11 residues. Trimming stripped 8 bases from V and 0 bases from J, with 5 bases between. CDR3 DNA: TGTGCCAGCGGCGGCTCCTACGAGCAGTACTTC. Residues: CASGGSYEQYF.

The rearrangement joins TRBV6-5 to TRBJ2-7; 7 bases are shared with TRBD2. The CDR3 totals 14 residues. J gave up 1 base and V 4 bases, and 4 bases lay outside the gene matches. The V gene's germline CDR1 is MNHEY and CDR2 SVGAGI. The CDR3, as DNA: TGTGCCAGCAGTTCGGCGGGAGCATCCTACGAGCAGTACTTC. The encoded protein is CASSSAGASYEQYF.

This clonotype was found a few times. The V gene is TRBV6-6, the J gene TRBJ2-3, with 8 positions matching TRBD2. Germline lookup yields CDR1 MNHNY and CDR2 SVGAGI (reference sequence). The V and J ends lost 6 bases and 2 bases, in that order; junction bases with no gene match: 10. The CDR3 loop spans 16 amino acids. The CDR3 sequence is CASSPQLAGSTDTQYF. CDR3 nucleotides: TGTGCCAGCAGCCCTCAGCTAGCGGGCTCCACAGATACGCAGTATTTT.

V gene TRBV27 combines with J gene TRBJ1-2; possible D gene TRBD1, 5 bases. The CDR3 consists of 16 residues. The V gene lost 6 bases and the J gene lost 3 bases, with 20 bases spanning the gap. Germline lookup yields CDR1 MNHEY and CDR2 SMNVEV (reference sequence). The CDR3 here is CASSPGVGGQHYGYTF. CDR3 bases: TGTGCCAGCAGCCCGGGGGTAGGAGGGCAGCACTATGGCTACACCTTC.

The V and J genes are TRBV14 and TRBJ2-1, with 10 bases that match TRBD1. Germline V gene lookup returns CDR1 SGHDN and CDR2 FVKESK. The junction had 12 bases not matched to a gene; V was cut back by 3 bases and J by 13 bases. CDR3 length: 15 amino acids. CDR3 DNA: TGTGCCAGCAGCCAGTTGACAGGGGGCCGTTCGGGACAGTTCTTC. It encodes CASSQLTGGRSGQFF.

The rearrangement joins TRBV5-4 to TRBJ2-7; 8 bases match TRBD1. The J segment lost 6 bases and the V segment lost 4 bases, leaving 12 bases of the junction unmatched. This CDR3 has 15 amino acids. CDR1 and CDR2 from the germline V gene are SGHNT and YYREEE (reference sequence). The CDR3 reads CASSTAPGTGVEQYV. DNA for the CDR3: TGTGCCAGCAGCACCGCCCCGGGGACAGGTGTCGAGCAGTACGTC.

This clonotype showed up just a few times. This sequence joins TRBV6-5 and TRBJ1-6, with 7 nucleotides matching TRBD1. J lost 9 bases, V lost 7 bases, and 9 bases had no gene match. Per germline, CDR1 MNHEY and CDR2 SVGAGI. The CDR3 has 14 amino acids. Here the CDR3 reads CASTQGQESSPLHF. CDR3 DNA: TGTGCCAGCACCCAAGGACAGGAAAGTTCACCCCTCCACTTT.

This clonotype came up a few times. J is TRBJ2-7 and V is TRBV2, with D uncertain. V was trimmed by 2 bases and J by 5 bases, leaving 7 bases between them. The CDR3 is 12 amino acids. Germline assignment: CDR1 SNHLY and CDR2 FYNNEI. The CDR3 reads CASSESPHEQYF. In DNA, the CDR3 is TGTGCCAGCAGTGAATCCCCCCACGAGCAGTACTTC.